This entry concerns a single TCR beta chain. Its antigen remains unidentified. Sequencing was performed with immunoSEQ multiplex PCR; in TCRdb, only in-frame clones are kept and a portion is missing. Among 90,000 to 130,000 clones listed, 80% to 95% were seen once. This record comes from a study of T cell repertoires and HLA-DP antigens. Looking at the study overall: One alloantigen had roughly ten groove amino acid differences from self, the other one.

The CDR3 extends over 14 amino acids. Germline V lookup: CDR1 MNHEY, CDR2 SMNVEV (reference sequence). V shed 6 bases, J shed 1 base, and the junction held 3 bases outside the gene matches. Average purity of the negatively selected CD4+ T cells was about 98%. Sequenced sample: CD4+ T cells from PBMCs. The chain combines TRBV27 with TRBJ1-5; 7 positions agree with TRBD1. This clonotype was obtained from a young woman in good health and CMV-seronegative. CDR3 region: CASSVTGSNQPQHF. CDR3 nucleotides: TGTGCCAGCAGCGTGACAGGGAGCAATCAGCCCCAGCATTTT.